This T cell receptor beta chain was obtained from a study of blood T cell repertoires in COVID-19. Overall study context: Sites in the United States, Italy and Spain provided acute and convalescent COVID-19 samples. Sources were T cells, B-cell-depleted T cells, or PBMCs; the material itself was cDNA or gDNA.

Per the study methods: Reference gene primer amplification gave estimated nucleated cell counts. Sequenced by immunoSEQ multiplex PCR; TCRdb stores in-frame clones only, minus some. V, J and clone size reflect that table, while D and trimming were determined from the DNA. The repertoire holds roughly 120,000 clones, with around three quarters as singletons. V was shortened by 7 bases and J by 2 bases, with 13 bases between the two germline ends. This CDR3 region has 14 residues. Germline CDR1 reads ENHRY; CDR2 reads SYGVKD. The chain employs TRBV10-3 and TRBJ2-3; perhaps TRBD1 as D (6 bases). Sequencing input: peripheral blood. The receptor comes from a man in his 70s with acute or convalescent COVID-19. The CDR3, as DNA: TGTGCCATCAAGAGGGGGAGTGACACAGATACGCAGTATTTT. It codes for CAIKRGSDTDTQYF.